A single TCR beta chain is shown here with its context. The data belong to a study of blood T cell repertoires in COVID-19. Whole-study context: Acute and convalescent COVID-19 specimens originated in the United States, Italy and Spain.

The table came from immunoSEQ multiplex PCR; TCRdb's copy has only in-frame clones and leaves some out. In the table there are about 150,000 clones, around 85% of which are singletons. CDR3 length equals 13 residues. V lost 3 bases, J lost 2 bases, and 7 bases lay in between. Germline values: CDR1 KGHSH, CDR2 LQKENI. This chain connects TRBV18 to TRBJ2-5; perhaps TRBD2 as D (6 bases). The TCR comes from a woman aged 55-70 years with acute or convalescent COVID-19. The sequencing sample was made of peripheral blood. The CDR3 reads CASSPGGQETQYF. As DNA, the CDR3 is TGTGCCAGCTCACCCGGGGGACAAGAGACCCAGTACTTC.